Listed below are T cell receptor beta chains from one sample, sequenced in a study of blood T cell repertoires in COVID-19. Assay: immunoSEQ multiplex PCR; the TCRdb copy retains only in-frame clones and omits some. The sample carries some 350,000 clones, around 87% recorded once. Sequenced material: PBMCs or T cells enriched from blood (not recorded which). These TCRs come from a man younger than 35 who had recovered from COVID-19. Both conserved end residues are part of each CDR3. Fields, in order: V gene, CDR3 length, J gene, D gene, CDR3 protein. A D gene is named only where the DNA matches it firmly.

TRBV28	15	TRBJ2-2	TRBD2	CASSKVLAGSGELFF
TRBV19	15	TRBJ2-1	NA	CASSIGQGSYNEQFF
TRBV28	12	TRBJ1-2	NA	CASSSTGWGYTF
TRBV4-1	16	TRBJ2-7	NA	CASSQGDTGPTYEQYF
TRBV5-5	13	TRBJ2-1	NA	CASSLDSFNEQFF
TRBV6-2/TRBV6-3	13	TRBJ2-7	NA	CASSYTGKGEQYF
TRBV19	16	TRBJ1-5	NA	CASTTPFTENNQPQHF
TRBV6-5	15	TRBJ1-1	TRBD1	CASSFGDRPNTEAFF
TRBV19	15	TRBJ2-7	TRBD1	CASRRATGGSYEQYF
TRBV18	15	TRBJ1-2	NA	CASSPRPGDNYGYTF
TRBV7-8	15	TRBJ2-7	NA	CASSPSYSSSYEQYF
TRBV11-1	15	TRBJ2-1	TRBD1	CASSPGSSGGNEQFF
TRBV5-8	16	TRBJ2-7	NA	CASSLGVGQGDYEQYF
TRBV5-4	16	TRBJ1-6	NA	CASSPRQDGPVPPLHF
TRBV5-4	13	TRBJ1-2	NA	CASSFGGYYGYTF
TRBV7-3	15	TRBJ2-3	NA	CASSFSAAGKDTQYF
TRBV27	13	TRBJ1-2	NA	CASRTTGNYGYTF